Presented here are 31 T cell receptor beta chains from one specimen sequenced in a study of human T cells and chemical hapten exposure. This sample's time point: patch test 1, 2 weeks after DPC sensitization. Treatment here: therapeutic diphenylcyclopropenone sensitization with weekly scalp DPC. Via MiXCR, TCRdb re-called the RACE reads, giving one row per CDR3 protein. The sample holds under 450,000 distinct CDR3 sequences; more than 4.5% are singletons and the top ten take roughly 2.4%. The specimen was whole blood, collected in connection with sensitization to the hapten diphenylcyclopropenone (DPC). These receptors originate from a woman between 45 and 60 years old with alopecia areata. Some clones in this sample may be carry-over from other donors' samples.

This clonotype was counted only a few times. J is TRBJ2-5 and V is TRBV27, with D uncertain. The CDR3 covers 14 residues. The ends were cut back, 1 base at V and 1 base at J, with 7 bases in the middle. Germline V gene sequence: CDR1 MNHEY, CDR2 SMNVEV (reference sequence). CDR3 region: CASSLYSAQETQYF. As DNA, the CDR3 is TGTGCCAGCAGTTTATACAGCGCCCAAGAGACCCAGTACTTC.

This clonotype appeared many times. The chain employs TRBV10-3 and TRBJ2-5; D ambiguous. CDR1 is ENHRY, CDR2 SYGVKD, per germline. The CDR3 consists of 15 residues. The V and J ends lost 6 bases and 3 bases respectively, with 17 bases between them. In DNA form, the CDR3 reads TGTGCCATCAGCTCCGTCGATGGGCCCGAAGAGACCCAGTACTTC. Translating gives CAISSVDGPEETQYF.

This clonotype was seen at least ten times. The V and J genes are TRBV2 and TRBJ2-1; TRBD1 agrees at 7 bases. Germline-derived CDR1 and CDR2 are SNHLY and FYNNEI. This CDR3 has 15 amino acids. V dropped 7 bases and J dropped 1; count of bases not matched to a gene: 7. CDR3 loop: CASKARQGSYNEQFF. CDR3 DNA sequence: TGTGCCAGCAAAGCTAGACAGGGATCCTACAATGAGCAGTTCTTC.

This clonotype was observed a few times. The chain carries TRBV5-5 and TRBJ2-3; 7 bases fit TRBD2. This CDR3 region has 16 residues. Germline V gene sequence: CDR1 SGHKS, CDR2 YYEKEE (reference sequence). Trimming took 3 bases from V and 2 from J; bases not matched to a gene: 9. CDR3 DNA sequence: TGTGCCAGCAGCTCCGGCGGGAGTATATACACAGATACGCAGTATTTT. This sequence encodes CASSSGGSIYTDTQYF.

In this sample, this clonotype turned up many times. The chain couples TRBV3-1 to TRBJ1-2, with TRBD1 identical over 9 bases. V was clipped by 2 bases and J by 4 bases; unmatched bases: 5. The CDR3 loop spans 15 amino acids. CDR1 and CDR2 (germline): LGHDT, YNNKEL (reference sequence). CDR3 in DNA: TGTGCCAGCAGCCAACCGGACAGGGGATTCTATGGCTACACCTTC. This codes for CASSQPDRGFYGYTF.

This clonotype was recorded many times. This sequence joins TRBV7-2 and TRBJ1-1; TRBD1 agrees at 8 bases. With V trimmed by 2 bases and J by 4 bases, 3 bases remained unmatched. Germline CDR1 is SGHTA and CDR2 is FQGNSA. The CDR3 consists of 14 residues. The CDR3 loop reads CASSLNTGGTEAFF. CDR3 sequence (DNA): TGTGCCAGCAGCTTAAACACAGGGGGCACTGAAGCTTTCTTT.

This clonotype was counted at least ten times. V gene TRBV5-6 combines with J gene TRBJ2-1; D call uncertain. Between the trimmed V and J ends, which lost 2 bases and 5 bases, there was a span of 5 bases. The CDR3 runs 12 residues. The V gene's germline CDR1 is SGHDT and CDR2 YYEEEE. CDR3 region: CASSFLNNEQFF. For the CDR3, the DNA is TGTGCCAGCAGCTTTTTAAACAATGAGCAGTTCTTC.

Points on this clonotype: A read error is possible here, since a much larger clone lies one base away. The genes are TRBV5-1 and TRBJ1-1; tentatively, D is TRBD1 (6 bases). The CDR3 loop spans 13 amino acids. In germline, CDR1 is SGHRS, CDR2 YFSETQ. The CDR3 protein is CPSSREGDTEAFF. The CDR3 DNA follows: TGCCCCAGCTCACGAGAGGGGGACACTGAAGCTTTCTTT. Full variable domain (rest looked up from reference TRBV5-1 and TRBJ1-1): KAGVTQTPRYLIKTRGQQVTLSCSPISGHRSVSWYQQTPGQGLQFLFEYFSETQRNKGNFPGRFSGRQFSNSRSEMNVSTLELGDSALYLCPSSREGDTEAFFGQGTRLTVV.

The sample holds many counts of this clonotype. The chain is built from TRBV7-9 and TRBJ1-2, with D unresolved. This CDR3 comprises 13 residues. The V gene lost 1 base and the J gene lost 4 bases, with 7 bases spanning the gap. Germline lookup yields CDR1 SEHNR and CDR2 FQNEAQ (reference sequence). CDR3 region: CASSLGWGYGYTF. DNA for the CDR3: TGTGCCAGCAGCTTAGGCTGGGGCTATGGCTACACCTTC.

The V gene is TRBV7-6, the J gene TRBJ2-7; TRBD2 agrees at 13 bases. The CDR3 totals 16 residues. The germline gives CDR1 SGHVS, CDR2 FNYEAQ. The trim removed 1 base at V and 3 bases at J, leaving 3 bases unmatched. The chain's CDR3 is CASSLGGTSGVYEQYF. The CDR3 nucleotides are TGTGCCAGCAGCTTAGGGGGGACTAGCGGGGTCTACGAGCAGTACTTC. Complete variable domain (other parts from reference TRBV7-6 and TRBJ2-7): GAGVSQSPRYKVTKRGQDVALRCDPISGHVSLYWYRQALGQGPEFLTYFNYEAQQDKSGLPNDRFSAERPEGSISTLTIQRTEQRDSAMYRCASSLGGTSGVYEQYFGPGTRLTVT.

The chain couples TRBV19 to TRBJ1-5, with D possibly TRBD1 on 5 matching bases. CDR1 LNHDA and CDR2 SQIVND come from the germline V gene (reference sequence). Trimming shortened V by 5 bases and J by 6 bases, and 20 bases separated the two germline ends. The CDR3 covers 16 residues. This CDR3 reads CASSSWDLPSGQPQHF. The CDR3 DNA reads TGTGCCAGTAGTTCCTGGGACCTCCCTTCGGGTCAGCCCCAGCATTTT.

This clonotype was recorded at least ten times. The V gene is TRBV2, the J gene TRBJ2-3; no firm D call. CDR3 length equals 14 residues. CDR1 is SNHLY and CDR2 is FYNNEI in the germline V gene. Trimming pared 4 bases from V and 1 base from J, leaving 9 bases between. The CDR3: CASSVSARTDTQYF. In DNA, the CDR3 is TGTGCCAGCAGTGTGTCAGCCCGCACAGATACGCAGTATTTT.

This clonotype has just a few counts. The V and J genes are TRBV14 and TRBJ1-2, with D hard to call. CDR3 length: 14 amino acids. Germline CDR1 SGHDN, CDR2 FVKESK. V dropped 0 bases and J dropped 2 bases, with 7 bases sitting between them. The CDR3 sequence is CASSQDLGNYGYTF. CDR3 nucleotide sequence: TGTGCCAGCAGCCAAGATCTAGGGAACTATGGCTACACCTTC.

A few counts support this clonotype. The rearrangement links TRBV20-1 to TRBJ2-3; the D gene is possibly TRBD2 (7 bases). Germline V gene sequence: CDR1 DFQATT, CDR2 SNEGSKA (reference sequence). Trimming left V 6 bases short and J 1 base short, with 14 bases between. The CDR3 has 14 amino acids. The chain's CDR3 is CSARRGLGTDTQYF. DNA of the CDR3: TGCAGTGCCCGGCGGGGGCTAGGCACAGATACGCAGTATTTT.

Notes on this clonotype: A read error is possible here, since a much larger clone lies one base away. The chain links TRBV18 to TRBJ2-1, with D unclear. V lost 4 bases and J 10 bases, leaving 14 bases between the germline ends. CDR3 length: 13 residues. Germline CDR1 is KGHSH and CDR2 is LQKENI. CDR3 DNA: TGTGCCAGCTCACAGCCCTCCAGCAAGGAGCAGTTCTTC. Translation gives CASSQPSSKEQFF.

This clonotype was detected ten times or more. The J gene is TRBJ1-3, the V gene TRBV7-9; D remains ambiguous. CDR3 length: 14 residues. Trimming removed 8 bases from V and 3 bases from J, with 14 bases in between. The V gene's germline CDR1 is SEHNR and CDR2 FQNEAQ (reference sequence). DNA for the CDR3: TGTGCCAGCTGCGAGGGCGGGAGTGGAAACACCATATATTTT. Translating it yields CASCEGGSGNTIYF.

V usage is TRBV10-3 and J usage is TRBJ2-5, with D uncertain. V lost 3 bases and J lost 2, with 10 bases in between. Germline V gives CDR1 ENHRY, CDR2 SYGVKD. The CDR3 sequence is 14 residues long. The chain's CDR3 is CAISDTEKQETQYF. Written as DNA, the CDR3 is TGTGCCATCAGTGATACAGAGAAACAAGAGACCCAGTACTTC.

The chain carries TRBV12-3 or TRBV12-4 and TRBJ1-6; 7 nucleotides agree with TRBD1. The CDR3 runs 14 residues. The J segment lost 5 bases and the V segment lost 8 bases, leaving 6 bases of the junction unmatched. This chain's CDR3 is CASAATGNNSPLHF. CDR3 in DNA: TGTGCCAGCGCCGCGACAGGGAATAATTCACCCCTCCACTTT.

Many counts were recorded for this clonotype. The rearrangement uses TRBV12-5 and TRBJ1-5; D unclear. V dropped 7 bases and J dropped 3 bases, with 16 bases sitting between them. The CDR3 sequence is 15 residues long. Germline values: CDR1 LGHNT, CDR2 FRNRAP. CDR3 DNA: TGTGCTAGTGAGGCCACTTCAACCCTCAATCAGCCCCAGCATTTT. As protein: CASEATSTLNQPQHF.

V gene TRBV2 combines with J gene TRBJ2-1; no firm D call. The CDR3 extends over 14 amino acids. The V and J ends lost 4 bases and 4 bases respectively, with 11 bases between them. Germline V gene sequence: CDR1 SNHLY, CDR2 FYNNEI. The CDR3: CASSGYPLYNEQFF. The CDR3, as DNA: TGTGCCAGCAGTGGCTACCCTCTTTACAATGAGCAGTTCTTC.

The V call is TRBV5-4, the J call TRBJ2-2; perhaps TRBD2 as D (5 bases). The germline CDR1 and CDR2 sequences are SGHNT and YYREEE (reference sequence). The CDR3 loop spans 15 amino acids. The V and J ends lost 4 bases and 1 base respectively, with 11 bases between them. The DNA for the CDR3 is TGTGCCAGCAGCCGGGAAGCACGGAACACCGGGGAGCTGTTTTTT. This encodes CASSREARNTGELFF.

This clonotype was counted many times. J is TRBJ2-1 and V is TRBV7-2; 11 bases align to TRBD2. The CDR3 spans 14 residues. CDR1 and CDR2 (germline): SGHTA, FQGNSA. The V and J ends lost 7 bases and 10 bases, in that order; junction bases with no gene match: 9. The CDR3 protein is CASIGLAGGREQFF. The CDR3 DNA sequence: TGTGCCAGCATTGGGCTAGCGGGGGGAAGGGAGCAGTTCTTC. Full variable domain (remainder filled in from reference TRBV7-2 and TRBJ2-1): GAGVSQSPSNKVTEKGKDVELRCDPISGHTALYWYRQSLGQGLEFLIYFQGNSAPDKSGLPSDRFSAERTGGSVSTLTIQRTQQEDSAVYLCASIGLAGGREQFFGPGTRLTVL.

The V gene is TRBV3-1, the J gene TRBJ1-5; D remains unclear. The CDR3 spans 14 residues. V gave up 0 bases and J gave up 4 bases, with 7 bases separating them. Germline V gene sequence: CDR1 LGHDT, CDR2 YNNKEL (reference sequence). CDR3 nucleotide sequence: TGTGCCAGCAGCCAAGATAGTGGAAATCAGCCCCAGCATTTT. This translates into CASSQDSGNQPQHF.

CDR3 protein: CASSLANTDTQYF. The CDR3, as DNA: TGTGCCAGCAGCTTAGCTAACACAGATACGCAGTATTTT. The chain employs TRBV7-7 and TRBJ2-3; no firm D call. The CDR3 sequence is 13 residues long. Between the trimmed V and J ends, which lost 0 bases and 2 bases, there was a span of 3 bases. Germline CDR1 and CDR2: SSHAT and FNYEAQ (reference sequence).

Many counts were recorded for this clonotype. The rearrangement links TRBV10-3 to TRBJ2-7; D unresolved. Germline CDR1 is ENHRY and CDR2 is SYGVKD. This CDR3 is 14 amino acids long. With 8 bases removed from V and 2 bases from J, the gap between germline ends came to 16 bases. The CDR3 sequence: CAILDSNGTYEQYF. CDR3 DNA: TGTGCCATCCTCGACTCCAACGGCACCTACGAGCAGTACTTC.

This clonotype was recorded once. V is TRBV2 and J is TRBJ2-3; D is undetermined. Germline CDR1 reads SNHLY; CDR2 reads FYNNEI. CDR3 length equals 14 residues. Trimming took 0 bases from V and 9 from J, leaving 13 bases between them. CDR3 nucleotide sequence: TGTGCCAGCAGTGAAGCCAGTCGTGCTGACACGCAGTATTTT. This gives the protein CASSEASRADTQYF.

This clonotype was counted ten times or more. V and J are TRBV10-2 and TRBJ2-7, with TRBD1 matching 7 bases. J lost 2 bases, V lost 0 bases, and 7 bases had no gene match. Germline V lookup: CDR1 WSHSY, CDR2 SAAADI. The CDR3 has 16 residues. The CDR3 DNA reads TGCGCCAGCAGTGAGTCAGGGGGACAGAGTACCTACGAGCAGTACTTC. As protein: CASSESGGQSTYEQYF.

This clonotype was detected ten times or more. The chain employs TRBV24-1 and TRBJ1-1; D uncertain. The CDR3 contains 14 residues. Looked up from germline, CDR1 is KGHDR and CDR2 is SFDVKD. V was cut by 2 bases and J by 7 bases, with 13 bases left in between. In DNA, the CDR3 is TGTGCCACCAGTGATTCCCAGGACGGCGGTGAAGCTTTCTTT. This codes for CATSDSQDGGEAFF.

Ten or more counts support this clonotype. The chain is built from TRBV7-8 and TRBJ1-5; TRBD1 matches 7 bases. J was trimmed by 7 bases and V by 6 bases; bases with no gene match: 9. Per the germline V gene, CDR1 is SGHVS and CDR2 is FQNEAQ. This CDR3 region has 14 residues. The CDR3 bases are TGTGCCAGCAGTCAACAGGGGAGCGGGCAGCCCCAGCATTTT. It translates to CASSQQGSGQPQHF. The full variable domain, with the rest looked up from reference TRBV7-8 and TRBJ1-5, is GAGVSQSPRYKVAKRGQDVALRCDPISGHVSLFWYQQALGQGPEFLTYFQNEAQLDKSGLPSDRFFAERPEGSVSTLKIQRTQQEDSAVYLCASSQQGSGQPQHFGDGTRLSIL.

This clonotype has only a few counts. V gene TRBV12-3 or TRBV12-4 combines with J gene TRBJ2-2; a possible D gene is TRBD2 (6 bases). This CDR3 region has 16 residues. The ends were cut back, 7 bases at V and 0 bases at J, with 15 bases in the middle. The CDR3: CASTWGGIANTGELFF. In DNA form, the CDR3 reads TGTGCCAGCACCTGGGGCGGGATCGCGAACACCGGGGAGCTGTTTTTT.

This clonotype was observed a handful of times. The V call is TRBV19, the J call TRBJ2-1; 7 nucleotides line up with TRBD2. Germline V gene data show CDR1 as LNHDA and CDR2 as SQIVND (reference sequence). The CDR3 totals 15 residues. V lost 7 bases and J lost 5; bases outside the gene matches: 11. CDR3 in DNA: TGTGCCAGTACCCTGGTGGGGGGGAGACACAATGAGCAGTTCTTC. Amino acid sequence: CASTLVGGRHNEQFF.